This T cell receptor beta chain was sequenced for a study of regulatory T cells in long-lasting Graves disease. Details on this clonotype: As yet, its antigen is unknown.

CDR3 regions were amplified by Arm-PCR using iRepertoire HTBI primers to build TCR beta libraries. TCRdb reprocessed the multiplex PCR reads with MiXCR, giving one entry per CDR3 protein. Here the sample spans about 300,000 distinct CDR3 sequences, about a sixth being singletons. Overall study findings and caveats: Persistent disease samples used TRBV28, TRBJ1-2 and TRBJ2-5 preferentially. Thyroid tissue went unstudied; only peripheral blood was examined. Persistent Graves' patients had lower TCR diversity than newly diagnosed ones.

Germline CDR1 is DFQATT and CDR2 is SNEGSKA (reference sequence). This CDR3 is 14 amino acids long. The trim removed 0 bases at V and 3 bases at J, leaving 4 bases unmatched. Time point defined: newly diagnosed GD, antithyroid drugs for less than 3 months. Construction of the TCR library relied on RNA isolated from PBMCs. This sample comprised peripheral blood mononuclear cells (PBMCs), obtained at new diagnosis, from a patient treated with antithyroid drugs. The sequence came from a female donor with Graves disease. The chain recombines TRBV20-1 with TRBJ2-7; 8 bases are a match to TRBD2. The CDR3 loop is CSAREAGADYEQYF. CDR3 coding DNA: TGCAGTGCTAGAGAAGCGGGAGCAGACTACGAGCAGTACTTC.